The T cell receptor beta chain under discussion was sequenced for a study of molecular identifiers for immune sequencing clone quantification. A CD8+CD4-CCR7+CD45RA+ phenotype served as the sorting definition for naive CD8 T cells. Germline CDR1 reads MNHEY; CDR2 reads SMNVEV (reference sequence). The CDR3 sequence is 14 residues long. V dropped 7 bases and J dropped 5; count of bases not matched to a gene: 11. The authors built bulk TCR libraries by previously described methods with listed TCR primers. TCRdb fed the PCR reads into MiXCR, producing one record per CDR3 protein. Of roughly 97,000 distinct CDR3 sequences in the sample, approximately 24% are singletons; the top ten hold more than 0.8%. The sample holds many counts of this clonotype.

The TCR was taken from a human donor in good health. Some libraries in this study had Jurkat cell RNA spiked in. Material for sequencing was naive CD8+ T cells from blood, with Jurkat cell RNA spiked in. Subset here: FACS-sorted CD8+CD4-CCR7+CD45RA+ naive T cells. The gene calls are TRBV27 and TRBJ2-7; 7 bases are shared with TRBD2. The chain's CDR3 is CASTLTSRLHEQYF. The CDR3 DNA reads TGTGCCAGCACGCTGACTAGCAGGTTACACGAGCAGTACTTC.